These T cell receptor beta chains were read from a single sample in a study of blood T cell repertoires in COVID-19. Some clones are missing from TCRdb's copy, which holds only in-frame ones; the method was immunoSEQ multiplex PCR. The table shows fewer than 350,000 clones, with approximately 83% occurring only once. Material for sequencing was peripheral blood. These receptors were obtained from a woman aged 25 to 39 who had recovered from COVID-19. The CDR3 runs from the conserved cysteine through the conserved F or W. A D gene is named only where the DNA matches it firmly. For some rows the clone size is stated as once, few or many, or as a class when expanded; others skip it.

>TRBD2|TRBV5-4|TRBJ2-1|NA
TGTGCCATAACCAGTAGCGGGAGCACCTACAATGAGCAGTTCTTC
CAITSSGSTYNEQFF
>NA|TRBV5-4|TRBJ2-5|NA
TGTGCCAGCAGCTTATGGACAGCTGGGACCCAAGAGACCCAGTACTTC
CASSLWTAGTQETQYF
>NA|TRBV6-5|TRBJ2-1|once
TGTGCCAGCAGCCTCTCCGGACTCCTTGGCAATGAGCAGTTCTTC
CASSLSGLLGNEQFF
>NA|TRBV15|TRBJ1-1|NA
TGTGCCACCAGCACGTTCGGGATTATGAACACTGAAGCTTTCTTT
CATSTFGIMNTEAFF
>NA|TRBV5-4|TRBJ1-1|once
TGTGCCAGCGGACTCCAAGGGGGGAACACTGAAGCTTTCTTT
CASGLQGGNTEAFF
>NA|TRBV7-8|TRBJ2-3|NA
TGTGCCAGCAGCTTAGGCGGGGATCCTCGGACAGATACGCAGTATTTT
CASSLGGDPRTDTQYF
>TRBD1|TRBV28|TRBJ2-7|NA
TGTGCCAGCAGGCCCGGGACAGGGAGCCTGAACGAGCAGTACTTC
CASRPGTGSLNEQYF
>NA|TRBV12-3/TRBV12-4|TRBJ1-1|NA
TGTGCCAGCAGTTTCACAGGGAACACTGAAGCTTTCTTT
CASSFTGNTEAFF
>TRBD1|TRBV28|TRBJ2-5|NA
TGTGCCAGCAGTGGTATCGTGGGACAGAAAGAGACCCAGTACTTC
CASSGIVGQKETQYF
>TRBD2|TRBV28|TRBJ2-4|NA
TGTGCCAGCAGACCGGGCGGGGGTTCAGACATTCAGTACTTC
CASRPGGGSDIQYF
>TRBD2|TRBV3-1/TRBV3-2|TRBJ2-3|NA
TGTGCCAGCAGCCAGGCACTAGCGGGGGGTTCGGATACGCAGTATTTT
CASSQALAGGSDTQYF
>NA|TRBV25-1|TRBJ1-5|once
TGTGCCAGCAGTGAATTAGAGGGTTTCCAGCCCCAGCATTTT
CASSELEGFQPQHF
>TRBD1|TRBV19|TRBJ1-5|NA
TGTGCCAGTAGTTTTCAGGGGGCAGGGGAAGATCAGCCCCAGCATTTT
CASSFQGAGEDQPQHF
>TRBD1|TRBV5-1|TRBJ1-1|NA
TGCGCCAGCAGCTACCTGGGACAGGGAAGTAGCACTGAAGCTTTCTTT
CASSYLGQGSSTEAFF
>NA|TRBV30|TRBJ2-5|NA
TGTGCCTGGAGTGTAGGAGGACAGAGAGAGACCCAGTACTTC
CAWSVGGQRETQYF
>NA|TRBV4-1|TRBJ1-4|NA
TGCGCCAGCAGCCAAGATTCGTCAACTAATGAAAAACTGTTTTTT
CASSQDSSTNEKLFF
>TRBD1|TRBV5-1|TRBJ2-7|NA
TGCGCCAGCAGCCAGGACAGGGGGCACACCTACGAGCAGTACTTC
CASSQDRGHTYEQYF
>NA|TRBV5-1|TRBJ1-1|NA
TGCGCCAGCAGCTTGGCGGGGAAAAGTGAAGCTTTCTTT
CASSLAGKSEAFF
>TRBD1|TRBV5-6|TRBJ1-5|NA
TGTGCCAGCAGCTTGGTCCGGGACAGGAATCAGCCCCAGCATTTT
CASSLVRDRNQPQHF
>NA|TRBV6-5|TRBJ2-1|NA
TGTGCCAGCGGATGGACAGCTGATGGCGATGAGCAGTTCTTC
CASGWTADGDEQFF
>TRBD2|TRBV14|TRBJ2-3|NA
TGTGCCAGCAGCCTGGGGCCGGGAGGAGATACGCAGTATTTT
CASSLGPGGDTQYF
>TRBD1|TRBV9|TRBJ1-2|NA
TGTGCCAGCAGCCCCCTAGAGGGACAGTACTACACCTTC
CASSPLEGQYYTF
>TRBD1|TRBV5-1|TRBJ2-3|NA
TGCGCCAGCAGATTAACAGGGGTCAATGCAGATACGCAGTATTTT
CASRLTGVNADTQYF
>NA|TRBV9|TRBJ2-3|NA
TGTGCCAGCAGCCCCCTAGAGGCAGATACGCAGTATTTT
CASSPLEADTQYF
>NA|TRBV7-8|TRBJ2-1|once
TGTGCCAGCAGACCCCTCGGGGGAGCCAGGTCCTACAATGAGCAGTTCTTC
CASRPLGGARSYNEQFF
>TRBD1|TRBV7-9|TRBJ1-1|NA
TGTGCCAGCAGCCCAAAGACAGGGACTGAAGCTTTCTTT
CASSPKTGTEAFF
>NA|TRBV11-3|TRBJ2-3|NA
TGTGCCAGCAGCCTTAGCACAGATACGCAGTATTTT
CASSLSTDTQYF
>NA|TRBV12-3/TRBV12-4|TRBJ2-2|NA
TGTGCCAGCAGTCCACAGTACACCGGGGAGCTGTTTTTT
CASSPQYTGELFF
>NA|TRBV9|TRBJ2-5|NA
TGTGCCAGCAGCACGGGTGGATGGACCCAGTACTTC
CASSTGGWTQYF
>TRBD2|TRBV28|TRBJ2-7|once
TGTGCCAGCAGCTCCCTTAGCGGGAGTAGCCACGAGCAGTACTTC
CASSSLSGSSHEQYF
>TRBD1|TRBV5-1|TRBJ1-2|NA
TGCGCCAGCAGGACAGGGGGCAACTATGGCTACACCTTC
CASRTGGNYGYTF